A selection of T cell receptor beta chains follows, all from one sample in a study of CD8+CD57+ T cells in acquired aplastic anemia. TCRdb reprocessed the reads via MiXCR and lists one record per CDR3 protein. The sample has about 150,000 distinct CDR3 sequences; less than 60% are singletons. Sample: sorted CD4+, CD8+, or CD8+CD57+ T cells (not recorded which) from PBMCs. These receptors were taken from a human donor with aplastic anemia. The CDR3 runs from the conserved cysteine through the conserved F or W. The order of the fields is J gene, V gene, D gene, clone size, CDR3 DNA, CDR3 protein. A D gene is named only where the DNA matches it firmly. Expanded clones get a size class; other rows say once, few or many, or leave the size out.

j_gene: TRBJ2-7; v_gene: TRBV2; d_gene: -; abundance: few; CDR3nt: TGTGCCAGCAGTGCGTCCCCAACCTACGAGCAGTACTTC; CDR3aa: CASSASPTYEQYF
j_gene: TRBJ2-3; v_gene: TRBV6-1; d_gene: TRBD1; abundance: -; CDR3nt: TGTGCCAGCAGTGAAGCCGGGACAGGTAGCACAGATACGCAGTATTTT; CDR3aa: CASSEAGTGSTDTQYF
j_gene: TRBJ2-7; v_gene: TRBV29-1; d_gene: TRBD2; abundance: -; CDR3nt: TGCAGCGTTGAAGCTAGCGGGAGGGACTACGAGCAGTACTTC; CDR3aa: CSVEASGRDYEQYF
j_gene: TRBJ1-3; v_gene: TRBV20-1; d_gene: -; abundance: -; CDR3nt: TGCAGTGCTAGAGACAAGAGGACTTCTGGAAACACCATATATTTT; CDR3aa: CSARDKRTSGNTIYF
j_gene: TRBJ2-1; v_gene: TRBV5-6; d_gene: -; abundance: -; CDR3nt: TGTGCCAGCAGCTTAGGTGGGCGCCCTTACAATGAGCAGCTCTTC; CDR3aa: CASSLGGRPYNEQLF
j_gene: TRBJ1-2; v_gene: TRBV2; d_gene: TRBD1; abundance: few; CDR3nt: TGTGCCGACACCAGGGGGGGCAGGGATGGCTACACCTTC; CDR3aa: CADTRGGRDGYTF
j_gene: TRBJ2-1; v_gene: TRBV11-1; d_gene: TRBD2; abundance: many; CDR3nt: TGTGCCAGCAGCTCCCATAAGTGGCTAGCGGGGGACAATGAGCAGTTCTTC; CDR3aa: CASSSHKWLAGDNEQFF
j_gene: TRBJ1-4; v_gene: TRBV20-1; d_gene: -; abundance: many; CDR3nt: TGCAGTGCTAGAGAGACAGTGAGAGGGGAAAAACTGTTTTTT; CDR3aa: CSARETVRGEKLFF
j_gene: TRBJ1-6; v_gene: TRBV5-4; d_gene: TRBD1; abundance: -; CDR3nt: TGTGCCAGCAACGACAGGGTTGCGGGGTATAATTCACCCCTCCACTTT; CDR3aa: CASNDRVAGYNSPLHF
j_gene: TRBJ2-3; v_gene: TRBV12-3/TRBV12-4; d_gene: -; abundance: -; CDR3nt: TGTGCCAGCAGCCCGACCCACGGCACAGATACGCAGTATTTT; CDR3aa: CASSPTHGTDTQYF
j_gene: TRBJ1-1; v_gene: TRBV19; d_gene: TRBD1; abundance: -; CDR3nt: TGTGCCAGTAGATTTTCAGGGGGCACTGAAGCTTTCTTT; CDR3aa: CASRFSGGTEAFF
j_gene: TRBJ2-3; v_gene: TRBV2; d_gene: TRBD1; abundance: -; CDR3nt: TGTGCCAGCAGGACAGGGGGTATAGATACGCAGTATTTT; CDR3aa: CASRTGGIDTQYF
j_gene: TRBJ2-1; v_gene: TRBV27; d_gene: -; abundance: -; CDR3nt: TGTGCCAGCAGTTTATCAAGGGGATTGTTAAATGAGCAGTTCTTC; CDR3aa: CASSLSRGLLNEQFF
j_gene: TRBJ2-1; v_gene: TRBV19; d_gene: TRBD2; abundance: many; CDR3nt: TGTGCCAGTAAAGGCGGGGGGCCTCTCAATGAGCAGTTCTTC; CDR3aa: CASKGGGPLNEQFF
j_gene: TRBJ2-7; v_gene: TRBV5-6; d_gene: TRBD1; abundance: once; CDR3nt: TGTGCCAGCAGCGAGACAGGGGAAGACTACGAGCAGTACTTC; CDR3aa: CASSETGEDYEQYF
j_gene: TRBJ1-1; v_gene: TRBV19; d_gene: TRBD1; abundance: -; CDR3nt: TGTGCCAGTAGTGCAAAAGACAGGGCCACTGAAGCTTTCTTT; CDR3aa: CASSAKDRATEAFF
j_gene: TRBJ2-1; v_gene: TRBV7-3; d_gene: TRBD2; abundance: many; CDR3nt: TGTGCCAGCAGCACGGGACTAGCGGGCTACAATGAGCAGTTCTTC; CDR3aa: CASSTGLAGYNEQFF
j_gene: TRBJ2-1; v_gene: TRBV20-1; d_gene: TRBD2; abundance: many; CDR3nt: TGCAGTGCTACCCCCCCTAGCGGGGACGTCAATGAGCAGTTCTTC; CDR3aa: CSATPPSGDVNEQFF
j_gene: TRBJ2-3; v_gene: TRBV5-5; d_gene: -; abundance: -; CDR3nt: TGTGCCAGCAGCTTGGGACTTCCAAGCACAGATACGCAGTATTTT; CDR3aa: CASSLGLPSTDTQYF
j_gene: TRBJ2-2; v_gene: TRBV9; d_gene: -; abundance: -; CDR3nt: TGTGCCAGCAGCGTAGATGCTAGCTCGGCCACCGGGGAGCTGTTTTTT; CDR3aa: CASSVDASSATGELFF
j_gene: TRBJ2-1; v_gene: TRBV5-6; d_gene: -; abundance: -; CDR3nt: TGTGCCAGCAGCTTGACCCCTCAGGGGATGAATGAGCAGTTCTTC; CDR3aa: CASSLTPQGMNEQFF
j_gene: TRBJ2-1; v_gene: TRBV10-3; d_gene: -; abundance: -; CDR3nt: TGTGCCATCAGGGGGCAGGGGAATTACAATGAGCAGTTCTTC; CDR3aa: CAIRGQGNYNEQFF
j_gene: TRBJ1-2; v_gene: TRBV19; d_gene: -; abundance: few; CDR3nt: TGTGCCAGTAGATGGGGCATAAACTATGGCTACACCTTC; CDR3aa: CASRWGINYGYTF
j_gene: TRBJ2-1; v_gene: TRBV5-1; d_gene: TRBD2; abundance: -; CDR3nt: TGCGCCAGCCTGCCTGACACTAGCGTTGAGCAGTTCTTC; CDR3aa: CASLPDTSVEQFF
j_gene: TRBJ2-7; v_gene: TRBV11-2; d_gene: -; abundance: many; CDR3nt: TGTGCCAGCAGCTTCGAGGTGAGGGCCTCCTACGAGCAGTACTTC; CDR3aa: CASSFEVRASYEQYF
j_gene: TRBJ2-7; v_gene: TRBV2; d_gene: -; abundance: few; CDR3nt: TGTGCCGGAGGGGGAGAAAAGGGCTACGAGCAGTACTTC; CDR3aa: CAGGGEKGYEQYF
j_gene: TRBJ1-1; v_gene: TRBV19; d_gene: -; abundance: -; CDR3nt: TGTGCCAGTAGTATCCAGGGAAGCACTGAAGCTTTCTTT; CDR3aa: CASSIQGSTEAFF
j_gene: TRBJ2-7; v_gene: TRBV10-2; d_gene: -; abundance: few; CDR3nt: TGCGCCAGCACCTCGTCCCCAGGGAGCTCCTACGAGCAGTACTTC; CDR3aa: CASTSSPGSSYEQYF
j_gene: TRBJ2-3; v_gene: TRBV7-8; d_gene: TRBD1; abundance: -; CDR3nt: TGTGCCAGCAGCCGACAGGGAACGGGGGATACGCAGTATTTT; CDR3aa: CASSRQGTGDTQYF
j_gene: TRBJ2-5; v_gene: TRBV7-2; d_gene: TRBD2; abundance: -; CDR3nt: TGTGCCAGCAGCTACCAAATAGCGGGGGAGGGAGAGACCCAGTACTTC; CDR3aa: CASSYQIAGEGETQYF
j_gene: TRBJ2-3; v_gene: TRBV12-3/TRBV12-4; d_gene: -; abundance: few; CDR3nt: TGTGCCAGCAGCCGACTAGTCGCGGGGACAGATACGCAGTATTTT; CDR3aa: CASSRLVAGTDTQYF
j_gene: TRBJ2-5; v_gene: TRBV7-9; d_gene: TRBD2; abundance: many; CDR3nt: TGTGCCAGCAGCTCGGGGGGGGAGACCCAGTACTTC; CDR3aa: CASSSGGETQYF
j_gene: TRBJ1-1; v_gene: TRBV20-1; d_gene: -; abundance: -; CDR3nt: TGCAGTGCAGATCTCGGGAAGCTGAACACTGAAGCTTTCTTT; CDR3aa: CSADLGKLNTEAFF
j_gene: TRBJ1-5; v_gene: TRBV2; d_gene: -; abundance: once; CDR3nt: TGTGCCAGCAGTGTGCGGGGATTGGGCAATCAGCCCCAGCATTTT; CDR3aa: CASSVRGLGNQPQHF
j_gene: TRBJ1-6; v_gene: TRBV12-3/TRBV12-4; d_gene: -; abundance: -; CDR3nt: TGTGCCAGCACGGGACAACTTAATTCACCCCTCCACTTT; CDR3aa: CASTGQLNSPLHF
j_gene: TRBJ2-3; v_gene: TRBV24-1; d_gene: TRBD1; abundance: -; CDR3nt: TGTGCCACCAGCCGGACAGGGGGCTCCATGACAGATACGCAGTATTTT; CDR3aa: CATSRTGGSMTDTQYF
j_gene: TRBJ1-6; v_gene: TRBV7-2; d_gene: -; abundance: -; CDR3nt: TGTGCCAGCAGCCCGACGGACACGGATTATAATTCGCCCCTCCACTTT; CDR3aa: CASSPTDTDYNSPLHF
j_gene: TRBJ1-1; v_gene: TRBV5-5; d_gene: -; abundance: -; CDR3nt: TGTGCCAGCAGCCGTTGGGGAGGGGATAACACTGAAGCTTTCTTT; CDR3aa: CASSRWGGDNTEAFF
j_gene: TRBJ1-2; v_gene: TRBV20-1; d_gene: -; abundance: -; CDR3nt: TGCAGTGCTAGTGCCAGGGTTCATGGCTACACCTTC; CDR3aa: CSASARVHGYTF
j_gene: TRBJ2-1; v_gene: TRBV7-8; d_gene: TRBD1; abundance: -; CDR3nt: TGTGCCAGCATCGGAAAGGGGACAGGGATTGAGCAGTTCTTC; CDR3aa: CASIGKGTGIEQFF
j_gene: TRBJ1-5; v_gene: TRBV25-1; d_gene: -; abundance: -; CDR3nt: TGTGCCAGCAGTGAAGTCGGCCAGATTTATCAGCCCCAGCATTTT; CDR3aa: CASSEVGQIYQPQHF
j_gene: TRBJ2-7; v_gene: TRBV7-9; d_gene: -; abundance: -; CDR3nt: TGTGCCAGCGGCCCACGGGACAACGTCTACGAGCAGTACTTT; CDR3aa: CASGPRDNVYEQYF
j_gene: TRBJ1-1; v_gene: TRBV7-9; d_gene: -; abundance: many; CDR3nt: TGTGCCAGCAGCTATCAGGGGACTGGGAATGCTGAAGCTTTCTTT; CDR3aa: CASSYQGTGNAEAFF